This entry describes one T cell receptor (beta chain). What it recognizes is unknown. The CDR3 is 13 amino acids. V lost 0 bases and J lost 5, with 8 bases in between. CDR1 and CDR2 (germline): SGDLS, YYNGEE. The data belong to a study of OX40 agonist ivuxolimab in advanced cancers. Findings and limits, study-wide: Dose levels from 0.1 to 3.0 mg/kg saw CD4+ and CD8+ blood T cells expand clonally by week 6.

TCRdb's table, derived via immunoSEQ multiplex PCR, lists solely in-frame clones and lacks some. The sample lists roughly 69,000 clones; 91% were seen once. This chain joins TRBV9 and TRBJ1-2; D gene uncertain. This clonotype was obtained from an adult with an advanced solid tumor such as melanoma, head and neck, liver or kidney cancer. This specimen was CD4+ or CD8+ T cells sorted from blood, taken in a trial of the OX40 agonist ivuxolimab. CDR3 region: CASSVEGLYGYTF. CDR3 nucleotides: TGTGCCAGCAGCGTAGAAGGGTTATATGGCTACACCTTC.